The 24 T cell receptor beta chains given below trace back to one sample, sequenced in a study of T cell changes during pregnancy in multiple sclerosis. Profiling relied on immunoSEQ multiplex PCR, and the TCRdb table lists in-frame clones only, not all of them. The sample holds over 50,000 clones, around 89% seen once. This material consisted of peripheral blood, taken in the first trimester of pregnancy. The receptors were gathered from a female donor in good health, enrolled as a control in a pregnancy study.

The chain couples TRBV5-1 to TRBJ2-7; 7 bases match TRBD1. The germline CDR1 and CDR2 sequences are SGHRS and YFSETQ. This CDR3 spans 15 amino acids. V shed 0 bases, J shed 3 bases, and the junction held 6 bases outside the gene matches. This CDR3 reads CASSLAPGQNYEQYF. The CDR3 DNA follows: TGCGCCAGCAGCTTGGCACCGGGACAGAACTACGAGCAGTACTTC. Looking up the rest from reference TRBV5-1 and TRBJ2-7 gives the full variable domain: KAGVTQTPRYLIKTRGQQVTLSCSPISGHRSVSWYQQTPGQGLQFLFEYFSETQRNKGNFPGRFSGRQFSNSRSEMNVSTLELGDSALYLCASSLAPGQNYEQYFGPGTRLTVT.

This clone was observed once. The chain employs TRBV27 and TRBJ1-2, with TRBD1 matching 9 bases. The CDR3 is made up of 15 amino acids. Germline V lookup: CDR1 MNHEY, CDR2 SMNVEV (reference sequence). Trimming at V came to 5 bases and at J to 3 bases, leaving 7 bases not matched to a gene. The CDR3 reads CASSKSTGGHYGYTF. Here the CDR3 DNA reads TGTGCCAGCAGTAAATCAACAGGGGGCCACTATGGCTACACCTTC.

The chain recombines TRBV30 with TRBJ1-5; 8 bases align to TRBD1. The J segment lost 6 bases and the V segment lost 0 bases, leaving 1 base of the junction unmatched. This CDR3 has 13 amino acids. CDR1 GTSNPN and CDR2 SVGIG come from the germline V gene (reference sequence). CDR3 sequence: CAWSVQGVQPQHF. For the CDR3, the DNA is TGTGCCTGGAGTGTACAGGGGGTTCAGCCCCAGCATTTT.

This chain uses TRBV19 with TRBJ1-1, with D tentatively TRBD1 (5 bases). Trimming shortened V by 7 bases and J by 5 bases, and 20 bases separated the two germline ends. The CDR3 extends over 15 amino acids. From germline, CDR1 is LNHDA and CDR2 SQIVND (reference sequence). CDR3 sequence (DNA): TGTGCCAGTATTAACGGGCAGGGCTATATTACTGAAGCTTTCTTT. It specifies CASINGQGYITEAFF.

The J gene is TRBJ2-1, the V gene TRBV7-2; D is ambiguous. V shed 5 bases and J shed 2 bases, with 13 bases lying between them. Germline values: CDR1 SGHTA, CDR2 FQGNSA. CDR3 size: 15 residues. The CDR3: CASSALRGAYNEQFF. The CDR3 DNA is TGTGCCAGCAGCGCCCTGAGAGGAGCCTACAATGAGCAGTTCTTC.

The chain uses TRBV7-8 and TRBJ2-2; 7 bases match TRBD2. The J segment lost 8 bases and the V segment lost 5 bases, leaving 14 bases of the junction unmatched. This CDR3 spans 16 amino acids. Germline CDR1 and CDR2: SGHVS and FQNEAQ. The CDR3 DNA sequence: TGTGCCAGCAGCACTCGGCCTAGCGGAGCCTTGGGGGAGCTGTTTTTT. This translates into CASSTRPSGALGELFF.

The chain links TRBV9 to TRBJ2-2; 10 nucleotides agree with TRBD2. Trimming at V came to 3 bases and at J to 1 base, leaving 3 bases not matched to a gene. Germline CDR1 reads SGDLS; CDR2 reads YYNGEE. The length of the CDR3 is 16 residues. The CDR3 region is CASSAIAGGNTGELFF. CDR3 DNA sequence: TGTGCCAGCAGCGCAATAGCGGGGGGGAACACCGGGGAGCTGTTTTTT.

The genes are TRBV5-4 and TRBJ2-3; the match to TRBD2 covers 8 bases. The CDR3 covers 16 residues. Trimming removed 5 bases from V and 0 bases from J; junction bases left unmatched: 8. Per the germline V gene, CDR1 is SGHNT and CDR2 is YYREEE (reference sequence). The CDR3 is CASSEWVAGSTDTQYF. Written as DNA, the CDR3 is TGTGCCAGCAGTGAATGGGTAGCGGGGAGCACAGATACGCAGTATTTT.

This clone has only one observation. The rearrangement links TRBV27 to TRBJ2-1; 8 bases align to TRBD1. Germline CDR1 MNHEY, CDR2 SMNVEV (reference sequence). Trimming at V came to 4 bases and at J to 8 bases, leaving 7 bases not matched to a gene. This CDR3 comprises 14 residues. CDR3 bases: TGTGCCAGCAGTTATAGGACAGGGCAGCATGAGCAGTTCTTC. Its protein product is CASSYRTGQHEQFF.

The V call is TRBV30, the J call TRBJ1-2; D not resolved. Per the germline V gene, CDR1 is GTSNPN and CDR2 is SVGIG (reference sequence). This CDR3 is built from 17 residues. V was shortened by 0 bases and J by 1 base, with 18 bases between the two germline ends. The CDR3 sequence: CAWSVLGSAPFNYGYTF. CDR3 bases: TGTGCCTGGAGTGTACTGGGCAGTGCTCCATTTAACTATGGCTACACCTTC. The whole variable domain, filled in from reference TRBV30 and TRBJ1-2, reads SQTIHQWPATLVQPVGSPLSLECTVEGTSNPNLYWYRQAAGRGLQLLFYSVGIGQISSEVPQNLSASRPQDRQFILSSKKLLLSDSGFYLCAWSVLGSAPFNYGYTFGSGTRLTVV.

This rearrangement joins TRBV30 to TRBJ1-2, with 9 bases identical to TRBD1. CDR1 is GTSNPN and CDR2 is SVGIG in the germline V gene (reference sequence). J lost 4 bases, V lost 2 bases, and 29 bases had no gene match. The CDR3 is made up of 22 amino acids. The CDR3 here is CAWSPTRAPIPGQGIIRYGYTF. CDR3 bases: TGTGCCTGGAGTCCCACTCGGGCACCAATACCGGGACAGGGAATAATCCGCTATGGCTACACCTTC.

The rearrangement links TRBV28 to TRBJ1-1, with 8 bases matching TRBD1. The length of the CDR3 is 14 residues. Germline CDR1 and CDR2: MDHEN and SYDVKM. V lost 7 bases to trimming and J lost 5 bases; unmatched junction nucleotides: 9. The CDR3 DNA reads TGTGCCAGCATCTCACAGGGGGTAGGGACTGAAGCTTTCTTT. Its protein product is CASISQGVGTEAFF.

The chain couples TRBV12-5 to TRBJ2-5; TRBD1 agrees at 7 bases. V lost 1 base and J lost 5; bases outside the gene matches: 7. Germline V gives CDR1 LGHNT, CDR2 FRNRAP. This CDR3 is built from 15 residues. The CDR3 region has the DNA TGTGCTAGTGGTTTGGGTAGGGGGCTTACGGAGACCCAGTACTTC. The encoded protein is CASGLGRGLTETQYF.

The V and J genes are TRBV7-3 and TRBJ2-1; D is ambiguous. The CDR3 consists of 15 residues. The V end was cut by 5 bases, the J end by 5 bases, with 16 bases between. Looked up from germline, CDR1 is SGHTA and CDR2 is FQGTGA. The CDR3 reads CASSPQQRGDNEQFF. DNA for the CDR3: TGTGCCAGCAGCCCCCAGCAGCGCGGAGACAATGAGCAGTTCTTC.

This clone was seen just once. The V and J genes are TRBV27 and TRBJ1-6; 8 bases match TRBD1. V was pared by 5 bases and J by 10 bases, with 10 bases of the junction left unmatched. The length of the CDR3 is 15 residues. Germline V lookup: CDR1 MNHEY, CDR2 SMNVEV (reference sequence). CDR3 in amino acids: CASSLLDRDGSPLHF. In nucleotides, the CDR3 is TGTGCCAGCAGTCTACTGGACAGGGATGGCTCACCCCTCCACTTT.

CDR3 loop: CASSQDTWTSGGYYEQYF. Here the CDR3 DNA reads TGCGCCAGCAGCCAAGATACTTGGACTAGCGGTGGCTACTACGAGCAGTACTTC. The chain uses TRBV4-3 and TRBJ2-7; TRBD2 matches at 10 bases. CDR1 and CDR2 (germline): LGHNA, YSLEER. The trim removed 0 bases at V and 3 bases at J, leaving 11 bases unmatched. The CDR3 has 18 amino acids.

The CDR3 here is CASSPGTGNYGYTF. The DNA for the CDR3 is TGCGCCAGCAGCCCCGGGACAGGGAACTATGGCTACACCTTC. The chain combines TRBV4-3 with TRBJ1-2; 9 bases align to TRBD1. V shed 4 bases and J 2 bases; nucleotides not matched to a gene: 2. The CDR3 consists of 14 residues. Per germline, CDR1 LGHNA and CDR2 YSLEER.

This clone showed up just once. The J gene is TRBJ1-3, the V gene TRBV7-2; weak D call: TRBD1 (5 bases). Between the trimmed V and J ends, which lost 5 bases and 0 bases, there was a span of 11 bases. CDR1 SGHTA and CDR2 FQGNSA come from the germline V gene. CDR3 size: 15 residues. As DNA, the CDR3 is TGTGCCAGCAGCCCAGACAGAGGCTCTGGAAACACCATATATTTT. It codes for CASSPDRGSGNTIYF.

This sequence joins TRBV10-3 and TRBJ1-4; D remains ambiguous. Germline-derived CDR1 and CDR2 are ENHRY and SYGVKD. There are 11 residues in the CDR3. Trimming took off 11 bases at V and 2 bases at J, with 6 bases between the two ends. The CDR3: CASRTNEKLFF. For the CDR3, the DNA is TGTGCCTCCAGGACTAATGAAAAACTGTTTTTT.

This clone was picked up one time. The chain recombines TRBV6-5 with TRBJ2-7, with D possibly TRBD1 on 5 matching bases. The ends were cut back, 5 bases at V and 0 bases at J, with 11 bases in the middle. The CDR3 consists of 14 residues. Germline V CDR1 and CDR2: MNHEY, SVGAGI. The CDR3 loop reads CASSRQQSSYEQYF. In DNA, the CDR3 is TGTGCCAGCAGTAGACAGCAGAGCTCCTACGAGCAGTACTTC.

In this sample, this clone turned up a few times. The V call is TRBV9, the J call TRBJ2-1, with no clear D. Germline V CDR1 and CDR2: SGDLS, YYNGEE. The CDR3 runs to 11 residues. V was pared by 2 bases and J by 7 bases, with 4 bases between. The CDR3 DNA is TGTGCCAGCAGCGTGGAGAATGAGCAGTTCTTC. This gives the protein CASSVENEQFF.

The gene calls are TRBV6-5 and TRBJ1-6; 10 nucleotides align to TRBD1. The V segment lost 4 bases and the J segment 10 bases; nucleotides outside the gene matches: 4. The CDR3 has 14 amino acids. Germline CDR1 MNHEY, CDR2 SVGAGI. The CDR3 DNA follows: TGTGCCAGCAGTTGGACAGGGGGGCAATCACCCCTCCACTTT. It yields the protein CASSWTGGQSPLHF.

The rearrangement links TRBV5-4 to TRBJ2-1, with TRBD2 identical over 10 bases. J gave up 4 bases and V 2 bases, and 6 bases lay outside the gene matches. From germline, CDR1 is SGHNT and CDR2 YYREEE (reference sequence). This CDR3 is built from 16 residues. The CDR3: CASSFVASGGYNEQFF. For the CDR3, the DNA is TGTGCCAGCAGCTTCGTAGCTAGCGGGGGTTACAATGAGCAGTTCTTC.

The chain combines TRBV5-4 with TRBJ1-1, with a possible D match to TRBD1 (5 bases). This CDR3 has 12 amino acids. V was cut by 6 bases and J by 4 bases, with 10 bases left in between. The germline V gene has CDR1 SGHNT and CDR2 YYREEE (reference sequence). Here the CDR3 DNA reads TGTGCCAGCACAAAGGGGCCCACTGAAGCTTTCTTT. This gives the protein CASTKGPTEAFF.